This T cell receptor (beta chain) was profiled in a study of cytotoxic CD8 clonotypes in ibrutinib-treated CLL. The overall study: The patients comprised approximately 11 relapsed/refractory and 15 treatment-naive cases, some 17 IGHV unmutated. Study-level results: Baseline levels were approached again at progression, after clonality had risen at ibrutinib response.

This clone was seen more than once but under ten times. Antigen specificity is unknown. V was trimmed by 3 bases and J by 1 base, leaving 15 bases between them. This CDR3 contains 16 residues. Germline lookup yields CDR1 LNHDA and CDR2 SQIVND (reference sequence). The source of roughly 2 micrograms of genomic DNA for TCR beta libraries was cryopreserved PBMCs. A 1 in 200,000 to 1 in 1 million T cell depth was the sequencing target. The protocol was immunoSEQ multiplex PCR, while the TCRdb copy is restricted to in-frame clones and leaves out a portion. Of around 50,000 clones detected, more than 55% appear once; the ten largest clones hold under 35%.

This clonotype was obtained from a human donor with chronic lymphocytic leukemia. The sample consisted of PBMCs, taken after 24 months of ibrutinib treatment. This chain uses TRBV19 with TRBJ2-5; the D call may be TRBD1 or TRBD2 (6 bases each). The chain's CDR3 is CASSMGGLGAQETQYF. The CDR3 coding sequence is TGTGCCAGTAGTATGGGGGGCCTAGGCGCCCAAGAGACCCAGTACTTC.